These 32 T cell receptor beta chains share one sample of origin, sequenced in a study of cytomegalovirus exposure and HLA in healthy donors. Researchers ran the PCR with 60 Vbeta and 13 Jbeta primers. TCRdb's copy holds only in-frame clones and misses some; the assay was immunoSEQ multiplex PCR. The sample contains about 150,000 clones, roughly four fifths of which appear only once. The sequenced sample was PBMCs. These receptors were obtained from a male donor in good health and CMV-seronegative.

V usage is TRBV7-9 and J usage is TRBJ2-7; D not certain. Germline CDR1 is SEHNR and CDR2 is FQNEAQ (reference sequence). The CDR3 sequence is 14 residues long. Trimming shortened V by 5 bases and J by 5 bases, and 16 bases separated the two germline ends. The CDR3 spells CASSQRLGLNEQYF. CDR3 nucleotide sequence: TGTGCCAGCAGCCAGCGACTTGGTTTGAACGAGCAGTACTTC.

This clone has just one count. The chain's CDR3 is CASSVTSGTYNEQFF. For the CDR3, the DNA is TGTGCCAGCAGTGTAACTAGCGGGACCTACAATGAGCAGTTCTTC. This chain joins TRBV2 and TRBJ2-1; TRBD2 matches 10 bases. Trimming took 4 bases from V and 2 from J; bases not matched to a gene: 2. This CDR3 is built from 15 residues. Germline CDR1 SNHLY, CDR2 FYNNEI.

This sequence joins TRBV11-3 and TRBJ2-3; D unresolved. V lost 5 bases and J lost 3, with 12 bases in between. This CDR3 region has 14 residues. CDR1 is SGHNT, CDR2 YENEEA, per germline. The CDR3 sequence: CASSPHSGTDTQYF. DNA of the CDR3: TGTGCCAGCAGCCCACACTCGGGTACAGATACGCAGTATTTT.

The gene calls are TRBV4-1 and TRBJ2-7; TRBD1 is a possible D gene (5 bases). Germline lookup yields CDR1 MGHRA and CDR2 YSYEKL. The length of the CDR3 is 16 residues. Trimming removed 1 base at V and 6 bases at J, with 19 bases between. CDR3 region: CASSQVDMGLTGEQYF. CDR3 nucleotide sequence: TGCGCCAGCAGCCAAGTGGACATGGGCTTAACGGGCGAGCAGTACTTC.

The rearrangement joins TRBV7-2 to TRBJ1-3, with 8 positions matching TRBD1. This CDR3 comprises 16 residues. J was trimmed by 2 bases and V by 5 bases; bases with no gene match: 8. CDR1 is SGHTA and CDR2 is FQGNSA in the germline V gene. The CDR3 loop is CASSLTPDRAGNTIYF. The CDR3 nucleotides read TGTGCCAGCAGCCTAACCCCGGACAGGGCTGGAAACACCATATATTTT.

The chain is built from TRBV28 and TRBJ1-3, with TRBD1 matching 7 bases. CDR3 size: 15 residues. In germline, CDR1 is MDHEN, CDR2 SYDVKM. The trim removed 6 bases at V and 2 bases at J, leaving 7 bases unmatched. CDR3 in amino acids: CASRVTGAPGNTIYF. The DNA of the CDR3 is TGTGCCAGCAGGGTAACAGGGGCTCCTGGAAACACCATATATTTT. Using reference TRBV28 and TRBJ1-3 for the parts outside the CDR3, the full variable domain is DVKVTQSSRYLVKRTGEKVFLECVQDMDHENMFWYRQDPGLGLRLIYFSYDVKMKEKGDIPEGYSVSREKKERFSLILESASTNQTSMYLCASRVTGAPGNTIYFGEGSWLTVV.

This chain uses TRBV19 with TRBJ2-7; 8 nucleotides match TRBD1. The CDR3 loop spans 14 amino acids. The germline gives CDR1 LNHDA, CDR2 SQIVND (reference sequence). The J segment lost 6 bases and the V segment lost 5 bases, leaving 9 bases of the junction unmatched. CDR3 amino acids: CASSSDRESSEQYF. The CDR3, as DNA: TGTGCCAGTAGTTCGGACAGGGAAAGTAGCGAGCAGTACTTC.

This clone was detected once. The chain couples TRBV7-9 to TRBJ2-1; 7 nucleotides line up with TRBD2. The CDR3 sequence is 19 residues long. Germline lookup yields CDR1 SEHNR and CDR2 FQNEAQ (reference sequence). V was clipped by 0 bases and J by 1 base; unmatched bases: 12. The CDR3 loop reads CASSLAGGVGRASYNEQFF. CDR3 DNA: TGTGCCAGCAGCTTAGCGGGGGGGGTCGGGAGAGCGTCCTACAATGAGCAGTTCTTC. Looking up the rest from reference TRBV7-9 and TRBJ2-1 gives the full variable domain: DTGVSQNPRHKITKRGQNVTFRCDPISEHNRLYWYRQTLGQGPEFLTYFQNEAQLEKSRLLSDRFSAERPKGSFSTLEIQRTEQGDSAMYLCASSLAGGVGRASYNEQFFGPGTRLTVL.

The gene calls are TRBV2 and TRBJ1-1, with D hard to call. The V end lost 2 bases, the J end lost 7 bases, and 8 bases lay between the germline ends. Per germline, CDR1 SNHLY and CDR2 FYNNEI. The CDR3 is 12 residues long. The CDR3: CASSEREVEAFF. CDR3 bases: TGTGCCAGCAGTGAACGGGAAGTTGAAGCTTTCTTT.

The chain has TRBV4-1 and TRBJ1-2; TRBD1 matches 10 bases. Germline assignment: CDR1 MGHRA and CDR2 YSYEKL. J gave up 5 bases and V 5 bases, and 5 bases lay outside the gene matches. This CDR3 spans 14 amino acids. The CDR3 nucleotides read TGCGCCAGCAGCAGACAGGGGGCGTTTTATGGCTACACCTTC. Translation gives CASSRQGAFYGYTF.

This chain joins TRBV7-9 and TRBJ2-7, with 9 bases lining up with TRBD2. The CDR3 covers 15 residues. Germline CDR1 and CDR2: SEHNR and FQNEAQ (reference sequence). The V gene end was trimmed by 5 bases and the J gene end by 5 bases; junction bases not matched to a gene: 10. The CDR3, as DNA: TGTGCCAGCAGCCCGATTAGCGGGAGTGTCGACGAGCAGTACTTC. Its protein is CASSPISGSVDEQYF.

This clone was seen just once. The chain has TRBV14 and TRBJ1-3, with TRBD1 as a possible D gene (5 bases). The germline CDR1 and CDR2 sequences are SGHDN and FVKESK. The CDR3 length is 15 residues. Trimming removed 3 bases from V and 0 bases from J, with 9 bases in between. CDR3 DNA: TGTGCCAGCAGCCATCGCAGGGACTCTGGAAACACCATATATTTT. Residues: CASSHRRDSGNTIYF.

J is TRBJ1-2 and V is TRBV2; D is uncertain. V lost 8 bases and J lost 4, with 29 bases in between. Germline V gene lookup returns CDR1 SNHLY and CDR2 FYNNEI. The CDR3 runs 18 residues. CDR3 residues: CASFPYELSSNSLYGYTF. Here the CDR3 DNA reads TGTGCCAGCTTCCCCTACGAGCTTAGTTCGAACAGCCTCTATGGCTACACCTTC.

The chain combines TRBV15 with TRBJ1-1, with a weak D call TRBD1 (6 bases). This CDR3 is built from 15 residues. Germline V gives CDR1 LNHNV, CDR2 YYDKDF (reference sequence). Trimming pared 0 bases from V and 1 base from J, leaving 9 bases between. The CDR3 protein is CATSREAGANTEAFF. DNA of the CDR3: TGTGCCACCAGCAGAGAGGCAGGGGCGAACACTGAAGCTTTCTTT.

The chain links TRBV6-1 to TRBJ2-3, with 10 bases lining up with TRBD2. The CDR3 consists of 15 residues. J lost 3 bases, V lost 6 bases, and 6 bases had no gene match. Germline-derived CDR1 and CDR2 are MNHNS and SASEGT. CDR3 residues: CASRISGGLTDTQYF. The CDR3 DNA sequence: TGTGCCAGCAGGATTAGCGGGGGGCTGACAGATACGCAGTATTTT.

The chain carries TRBV10-3 and TRBJ2-5; D is possibly TRBD2 (6 bases). Germline CDR1 reads ENHRY; CDR2 reads SYGVKD. V lost 6 bases, J lost 7 bases, and 24 bases lay in between. The CDR3 is made up of 16 amino acids. The CDR3, as DNA: TGTGCCATCAGCGACATGGGGGGTCCGGGGAGTGGGACCCAGTACTTC. Translated, it gives CAISDMGGPGSGTQYF.

In DNA form, the CDR3 reads TGTGCCAGCAGCTCACGAAAGGGGGCGGACTATGGCTACACCTTC. Its translation: CASSSRKGADYGYTF. The V and J genes are TRBV28 and TRBJ1-2; 7 bases align to TRBD1. Germline V gene lookup returns CDR1 MDHEN and CDR2 SYDVKM. The V and J ends lost 6 bases and 3 bases, in that order; junction bases with no gene match: 10. This CDR3 comprises 15 residues.

This clone came up once. V is TRBV28 and J is TRBJ1-2, with 8 nucleotides matching TRBD1. The junction had 19 bases not matched to a gene; V was cut back by 8 bases and J by 8 bases. Germline loops: CDR1 MDHEN, CDR2 SYDVKM. The CDR3 is 16 amino acids. The CDR3, as DNA: TGTGCCAGCGACCCAACTCGGACAGGGCGGAGAGAAGGCTACACCTTC. Translated: CASDPTRTGRREGYTF.

V usage is TRBV6-6 and J usage is TRBJ1-5, with 7 nucleotides matching TRBD1. The CDR3 contains 15 residues. The germline gives CDR1 MNHNY, CDR2 SVGAGI (reference sequence). After removal of 4 bases from V and 5 bases from J, the junction contained 8 bases not matched to a gene. The CDR3, as DNA: TGTGCCAGCAGTTCGGGACAGATCACTCATCAGCCCCAGCATTTT. Translation gives CASSSGQITHQPQHF.

This rearrangement joins TRBV30 to TRBJ1-3; D is perhaps TRBD1 (5 bases). The CDR3 is 14 amino acids. Germline V gene lookup returns CDR1 GTSNPN and CDR2 SVGIG (reference sequence). V shed 1 base and J shed 4 bases, with 11 bases lying between them. The CDR3 spells CAWSGGVGGNTIYF. The CDR3 DNA follows: TGTGCCTGGAGTGGGGGGGTGGGGGGAAACACCATATATTTT.

A few counts support this clone. The chain employs TRBV18 and TRBJ2-1; TRBD2 matches at 12 bases. CDR1 KGHSH and CDR2 LQKENI come from the germline V gene. The CDR3 is made up of 15 amino acids. The V and J ends lost 2 bases and 8 bases, in that order; junction bases with no gene match: 4. CDR3 coding DNA: TGTGCCAGCTCACCAGGGGGACTAGCGGGTTATGAGCAGTTCTTC. As protein: CASSPGGLAGYEQFF.

The chain has TRBV10-3 and TRBJ2-1, with 9 bases aligning to TRBD2. Germline-derived CDR1 and CDR2 are ENHRY and SYGVKD. V trimming: 4 bases; J trimming: 5 bases; junction bases outside the gene matches: 9. The CDR3 is 16 residues long. CDR3 in DNA: TGTGCCATCAGTGCTGGGGAGCGGGGGGACCACAATGAGCAGTTCTTC. It encodes CAISAGERGDHNEQFF.

This clone was counted between two and nine times. V is TRBV7-9 and J is TRBJ2-7, with 9 nucleotides matching TRBD1. CDR1 SEHNR and CDR2 FQNEAQ come from the germline V gene (reference sequence). This CDR3 contains 15 residues. The J segment lost 3 bases and the V segment lost 2 bases, leaving 5 bases of the junction unmatched. The CDR3 nucleotides read TGTGCCAGCAGCTTACGAGACAGGGGGTACTACGAGCAGTACTTC. Amino acid sequence: CASSLRDRGYYEQYF.

This clone has a handful of counts. V gene TRBV21-1 combines with J gene TRBJ2-3; TRBD2 is the table's D call, not checked against the DNA. TRBV21-1 is an annotated pseudogene. The CDR3 length is 18 residues. The chain's CDR3 is CASSKGGGGAGHTDTQYF. The CDR3 nucleotides read TGTGCCAGCAGCAAAGGGGGAGGGGGAGCGGGCCACACAGATACGCAGTATTTT.

The chain combines TRBV2 with TRBJ1-2; unclear D gene. Germline V gene lookup returns CDR1 SNHLY and CDR2 FYNNEI. The CDR3 spans 13 residues. Trimming shortened V by 5 bases and J by 1 base, and 8 bases separated the two germline ends. The CDR3 region has the DNA TGTGCCAGCAGTCCCCCAGTTAACTATGGCTACACCTTC. Its translation: CASSPPVNYGYTF.

The rearrangement joins TRBV6-5 to TRBJ1-2; D not certain. The CDR3 contains 15 residues. Germline CDR1 reads MNHEY; CDR2 reads SVGAGI. Trimming shortened V by 5 bases and J by 5 bases, and 18 bases separated the two germline ends. The CDR3, as DNA: TGTGCCAGCAGTCCGGAGTTTCCTGTGAAGTATGGCTACACCTTC. Translation gives CASSPEFPVKYGYTF.

The V gene is TRBV2, the J gene TRBJ1-2, with a possible D match to TRBD1 (6 bases). The CDR3 loop spans 15 amino acids. V lost 4 bases to trimming and J lost 0 bases, with 12 bases between them. The germline V gene has CDR1 SNHLY and CDR2 FYNNEI. Here the CDR3 reads CASSAGTSANYGYTF. CDR3 sequence (DNA): TGTGCCAGCAGTGCCGGGACATCAGCTAACTATGGCTACACCTTC.

The rearrangement links TRBV9 to TRBJ2-7; TRBD2 is a possible D gene (5 bases). Germline lookup yields CDR1 SGDLS and CDR2 YYNGEE. This CDR3 region has 16 residues. V was cut by 0 bases and J by 0 bases, with 13 bases left in between. In DNA form, the CDR3 reads TGTGCCAGCAGCGTAGGTGAGGGCGGCTCCTCCTACGAGCAGTACTTC. Its translation: CASSVGEGGSSYEQYF.

The rearrangement links TRBV4-2 to TRBJ1-4; the match to TRBD1 covers 10 bases. V shed 3 bases and J 8 bases; nucleotides not matched to a gene: 3. Germline values: CDR1 LGHNA, CDR2 YNFKEQ. The CDR3 consists of 14 residues. The CDR3, as DNA: TGTGCCAGCAGCCAGGGACAGGGGTGGGAAAAACTGTTTTTT. Residues: CASSQGQGWEKLFF.

The chain joins TRBV28 to TRBJ2-2; D might be TRBD2 (5 bases). This CDR3 is built from 14 residues. Trimming removed 9 bases at V and 3 bases at J, with 14 bases between. The germline CDR1 and CDR2 sequences are MDHEN and SYDVKM. The CDR3 reads CASLDLRDTGELFF. In DNA form, the CDR3 reads TGTGCCAGTCTGGACTTACGGGACACCGGGGAGCTGTTTTTT.

On this clone: A junction boundary mismatches the germline segment, possibly from a read error. Different DNA sequences within this sample yield the same CDR3. This rearrangement joins TRBV7-7 to TRBJ1-1; D may be TRBD1 (6 bases). From germline, CDR1 is SSHAT and CDR2 FNYEAQ (reference sequence). The CDR3 is 13 residues long. For the CDR3, the DNA is TGTGCTAGCAGCTCGGGACAGAACACTGAAGCTTTCTTT. It codes for CASSSGQNTEAFF.

This chain connects TRBV4-2 to TRBJ2-1; 10 bases are shared with TRBD2. Germline V lookup: CDR1 LGHNA, CDR2 YNFKEQ. The J segment lost 8 bases and the V segment lost 0 bases, leaving 10 bases of the junction unmatched. CDR3 size: 17 residues. CDR3 loop: CASSQDVPAGGPHEQFF. CDR3 nucleotide sequence: TGTGCCAGCAGCCAAGATGTACCAGCGGGGGGGCCGCATGAGCAGTTCTTC.